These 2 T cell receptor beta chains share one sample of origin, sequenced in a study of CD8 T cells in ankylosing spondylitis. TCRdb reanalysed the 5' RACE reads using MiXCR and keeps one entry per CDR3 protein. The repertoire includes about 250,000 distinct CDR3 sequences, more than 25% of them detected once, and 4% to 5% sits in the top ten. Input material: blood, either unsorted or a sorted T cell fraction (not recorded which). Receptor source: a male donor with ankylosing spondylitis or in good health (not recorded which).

The CDR3 nucleotides are TGCAGTGCTTTGGGACAGGTCACTAACTATGGCTACACCTTC. Residues: CSALGQVTNYGYTF. The V gene is TRBV20-1, the J gene TRBJ1-2; 8 nucleotides agree with TRBD1. This CDR3 has 14 residues. V lost 5 bases and J lost 0; bases outside the gene matches: 5. Germline V lookup: CDR1 DFQATT, CDR2 SNEGSKA (reference sequence).

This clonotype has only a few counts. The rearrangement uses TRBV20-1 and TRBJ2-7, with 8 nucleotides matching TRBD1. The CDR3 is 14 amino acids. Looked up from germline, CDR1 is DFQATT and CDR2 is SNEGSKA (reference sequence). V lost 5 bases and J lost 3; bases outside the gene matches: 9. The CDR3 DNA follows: TGCAGTGCTGTATCAGGACAGGGTGGCTACGAGCAGTACTTC. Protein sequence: CSAVSGQGGYEQYF.